Sequencing of this TCR beta chain was carried out in a study of CD8+ T cells in alopecia areata. The CDR3 runs 14 residues. With V trimmed by 2 bases and J by 5 bases, 2 bases remained unmatched. Germline values: CDR1 KGHSH, CDR2 LQKENI. It was cDNA, reverse transcribed from extracted RNA, that served as the sequencing template. Only in-frame clones appear in the TCRdb table, and some are missing; sequencing was by immunoSEQ multiplex PCR. Found here are about 270,000 clones, 60% of them singletons; the top ten hold 0.75% to 0.95%. Treatment denoted: oral pan-JAK inhibitor, 5-10 mg twice daily. The table lists this clone with a few counts.

This chain links TRBV18 with TRBJ2-3, with 9 bases fitting TRBD1. The sequencing used CD4+ T cells sorted from blood, collected at roughly week 53, from a patient treated with tofacitinib. This receptor was taken from a human donor with alopecia areata. The CDR3 bases are TGTGCCAGCTCACCATTGGGACAGGGAGATACGCAGTATTTT. Translation gives CASSPLGQGDTQYF.